The following is a TCR beta chain sequence with its context. Its target is unknown. The data were taken from a study of T cells in narcolepsy. Overall study findings and caveats: Autoreactive clonotypes reportedly recurred in blood of same and different patients, not controls.

Clones were read by immunoSEQ multiplex PCR, and TCRdb kept only the in-frame ones, dropping some. The repertoire holds about 30,000 clones, with roughly four fifths as singletons. The CDR3 has 15 amino acids. The ends lost 4 bases at V and 2 bases at J; junction bases unmatched: 6. CDR1 and CDR2 (germline): MNHEY, SVGAGI. The sequencing sample was made of CD45RA- memory CD4+ T cells from PBMCs. This clonotype was sampled from a human donor with narcolepsy. The chain carries TRBV6-5 and TRBJ2-3; TRBD1 agrees at 7 bases. CDR3 sequence (DNA): TGTGCCAGCAGTTCTGAGGGACAGTACACAGATACGCAGTATTTT. Its translation is CASSSEGQYTDTQYF.